The 2 T cell receptor beta chains given below trace back to one sample, sequenced in a study of blood T cell repertoires in COVID-19. Repertoires were generated with immunoSEQ multiplex PCR, while TCRdb's copy carries only in-frame clones and drops some. The data show over 60,000 clones, around 86% seen once. What was sequenced was peripheral blood. The receptor source for this set is a man in his forties with acute or convalescent COVID-19.

The V and J genes are TRBV29-1 and TRBJ1-3, with D possibly TRBD1 on 5 matching bases. V lost 7 bases to trimming and J lost 0 bases, with 13 bases between them. Per the germline V gene, CDR1 is SQVTM and CDR2 is ANQGSEA. This CDR3 region has 14 residues. CDR3 DNA: TGCAGCGCCCGACGGGGGTCCTCTGGAAACACCATATATTTT. Encoded protein: CSARRGSSGNTIYF.

This chain joins TRBV5-6 and TRBJ2-5, with D tentatively TRBD1 (7 bases). The length of the CDR3 is 14 residues. The V end lost 0 bases, the J end lost 5 bases, and 11 bases lay between the germline ends. Germline lookup yields CDR1 SGHDT and CDR2 YYEEEE. CDR3 DNA sequence: TGTGCCAGCAGCTTGGACAGGGGAGGCGAGACCCAGTACTTC. This gives the protein CASSLDRGGETQYF.